Here is one TCR beta chain with its context. The CDR3 is made up of 12 amino acids. V was trimmed by 8 bases and J by 4 bases, leaving 11 bases between them. Germline V gene data show CDR1 as MNHEY and CDR2 as SVGAGI. The data originate from a study of blood T cell repertoires in COVID-19. On the study more broadly: The analysed material was cDNA or gDNA that came from T cells, B-cell-depleted T cells, or PBMCs.

Methods used by the authors: Counts of nucleated cells, estimated from reference gene primer amplification, were obtained. Data came from immunoSEQ multiplex PCR; TCRdb stores just in-frame clones and leaves some out. The DNA gave D and trimming, while V, J and clone size come from that table. The sample has 300,000 to 400,000 clones; around 87% are singletons. This chain joins TRBV6-5 and TRBJ1-2; possible D gene TRBD1, 5 bases. The clonotype originates from a woman aged 45-60 years with active or convalescent COVID-19. Sequenced: peripheral blood. CDR3 nucleotide sequence: TGTGCCAGCCGGGGGGTTATCTATGGCTACACCTTC. Its translation: CASRGVIYGYTF.